A selection of T cell receptor beta chains follows, all from one sample in a study of blood T cells in healthy people across ages. In TCRdb, the 5' RACE reads were re-called with MiXCR into one record per CDR3 protein. The profile shows around 1,700,000 distinct CDR3 sequences, approximately 30% of them singletons. Sequencing used blood. These receptors all come from a woman aged 30 to 39 in good health. Each CDR3 is given with its conserved first and last residue. Fields, in order: J gene, CDR3 length, V gene, clone size, D gene, CDR3 protein, CDR3 DNA. A D gene is named only where the DNA matches it firmly. Clone sizes are given selectively: once, few, many, or a class where the clone is expanded.

TRBJ2-3	15	TRBV7-9	few	.	CASSPEYSTPDTQYF	TGTGCCAGCAGTCCCGAATATTCCACCCCAGATACGCAGTATTTT
TRBJ1-1	13	TRBV24-1	.	.	CATSLEGNTEAFF	TGTGCCACCAGTCTGGAAGGGAACACTGAAGCTTTCTTT
TRBJ2-3	17	TRBV4-3	once	TRBD2	CASSQGLAGDGTDTQYF	TGCGCCAGCAGCCAAGGACTAGCGGGAGATGGGACAGATACGCAGTATTTT
TRBJ1-1	14	TRBV12-3/TRBV12-4	.	.	CASSFESPGTEAFF	TGTGCCAGCAGTTTCGAGTCCCCTGGCACTGAAGCTTTCTTT
TRBJ1-5	13	TRBV6-5	.	.	CASSLDRNRPQHF	TGTGCCAGCAGCCTCGACCGCAATCGGCCCCAGCATTTT
TRBJ2-7	16	TRBV28	.	.	CASSLFASSSTYEQYF	TGTGCCAGCAGTTTATTCGCCAGCTCTTCCACCTACGAGCAGTACTTC
TRBJ2-2	16	TRBV7-9	.	.	CASSSEVGLRTGELFF	TGTGCCAGCAGCTCCGAGGTTGGGCTGCGGACCGGGGAGCTGTTTTTT
TRBJ2-7	12	TRBV10-2	many	.	CASSESAVEQYF	TGCGCCAGCAGTGAGTCGGCAGTGGAGCAGTACTTC
TRBJ2-3	16	TRBV11-1	few	.	CASSLGPGTNADTQYF	TGTGCCAGCAGCTTAGGGCCCGGGACCAACGCAGATACGCAGTATTTT
TRBJ2-5	16	TRBV19	.	TRBD2	CASSPAGAGGWETQYF	TGTGCCAGTAGTCCCGCAGGAGCGGGGGGTTGGGAGACCCAGTACTTC
TRBJ2-7	12	TRBV24-1	few	.	CATSDFNNEQYF	TGTGCCACCAGTGATTTCAACAATGAGCAGTACTTC
TRBJ1-1	15	TRBV10-3	few	TRBD1	CAISGSETGETEAFF	TGTGCCATCAGTGGGTCTGAGACAGGGGAAACTGAAGCTTTCTTT
TRBJ2-1	12	TRBV5-8	.	.	CASSFRWKEQFF	TGTGCCAGCAGCTTTCGGTGGAAAGAGCAGTTCTTC
TRBJ2-7	13	TRBV2	.	TRBD1	CASTGTETGVQYF	TGTGCCAGCACCGGGACAGAGACAGGGGTTCAGTACTTC
TRBJ2-1	20	TRBV4-1	few	TRBD2	CASSQTSGDPPLVGDNEQFF	TGCGCCAGCAGCCAAACTAGCGGGGACCCTCCACTGGTAGGCGACAATGAGCAGTTCTTC
TRBJ2-7	17	TRBV7-3	.	.	CASSLSPGTESYNEQYF	TGTGCCAGCAGCTTAAGCCCCGGGACGGAATCCTACAATGAGCAGTACTTC
TRBJ2-1	16	TRBV9	.	.	CASSPRDFSSYNEQFF	TGTGCCAGCAGCCCCCGGGACTTTAGCTCCTACAATGAGCAGTTCTTC
TRBJ1-1	13	TRBV4-3	.	.	CASSQDGSTEAFF	TGCGCCAGCAGCCAAGATGGCAGCACTGAAGCTTTCTTT
TRBJ1-1	17	TRBV5-5	once	TRBD1	CASSTRTGRTTNTEAFF	TGTGCCAGCAGCACCCGGACAGGGAGAACTACGAACACTGAAGCTTTCTTT
TRBJ2-1	14	TRBV5-5	few	TRBD2	CASRQGLAATEEFF	TGTGCCAGCAGACAGGGACTAGCGGCCACCGAGGAGTTCTTC
TRBJ2-5	13	TRBV28	few	.	CATGGLAGETQYF	TGTGCCACCGGGGGTCTAGCCGGAGAGACCCAGTACTTC
TRBJ1-5	15	TRBV19	once	.	CASTATDSSNQPQHF	TGTGCCAGTACCGCGACTGATTCTAGCAATCAGCCCCAGCATTTT
TRBJ1-6	16	TRBV5-1	.	.	CASSSLAGDGNSPLHF	TGCGCCAGCAGCTCGTTGGCCGGGGACGGCAATTCACCCCTCCACTTT
TRBJ2-5	13	TRBV20-1	many	TRBD2	CSAKAGGKETQYF	TGCAGTGCCAAAGCGGGAGGGAAAGAGACCCAGTACTTC
TRBJ2-5	13	TRBV7-2	few	.	CANSFSGRETQYF	TGTGCCAACAGCTTTAGCGGACGAGAGACCCAGTACTTC
TRBJ2-1	13	TRBV3-1	.	TRBD1	CASSTDRSNEQFF	TGTGCCAGCAGCACGGACAGGTCCAATGAGCAGTTCTTC
TRBJ1-5	14	TRBV2	.	.	CAGSEVAGNQPQHF	TGTGCCGGCAGTGAAGTAGCGGGGAATCAGCCCCAGCATTTT